What follows are 26 T cell receptor beta chains derived from one specimen sequenced in a study of blood T cell repertoires in COVID-19. Data came from immunoSEQ multiplex PCR; TCRdb stores just in-frame clones and leaves some out. In the table there are 130,000 to 150,000 clones, about 89% of which are singletons. Sample: peripheral blood. These receptors all stem from a man aged 50-60 years who had recovered from COVID-19.

The rearrangement links TRBV2 to TRBJ2-7; a possible D gene is TRBD1 (6 bases). The V end lost 8 bases, the J end lost 1 base, and 15 bases lay between the germline ends. Germline lookup yields CDR1 SNHLY and CDR2 FYNNEI. The CDR3 extends over 14 amino acids. CDR3 nucleotide sequence: TGTGCCAGCGGGCGGACAGTCACGTCCTACGAGCAGTACTTC. It encodes CASGRTVTSYEQYF.

The V call is TRBV7-9, the J call TRBJ1-5; D may be TRBD1 (5 bases). CDR1 is SEHNR and CDR2 is FQNEAQ in the germline V gene (reference sequence). V lost 5 bases and J lost 0, with 14 bases in between. The CDR3 loop spans 16 amino acids. The chain's CDR3 is CASSPDSTDSNQPQHF. CDR3 nucleotides: TGTGCCAGCAGCCCAGACAGTACTGATAGCAATCAGCCCCAGCATTTT.

V is TRBV12-5 and J is TRBJ2-7; 7 positions agree with TRBD2. Unmatched junction bases numbered 11, after V lost 1 base and J lost 2 bases. The CDR3 covers 17 residues. Looked up from germline, CDR1 is LGHNT and CDR2 is FRNRAP. The CDR3 is CASGLAGRAATTYEQYF. The CDR3 nucleotides read TGTGCTAGTGGTTTGGCGGGGAGGGCAGCGACAACCTACGAGCAGTACTTC.

The chain recombines TRBV4-3 with TRBJ1-6, with 8 positions matching TRBD1. V lost 4 bases, J lost 4 bases, and 3 bases stayed unmatched. The CDR3 is 15 residues long. Germline loops: CDR1 LGHNA, CDR2 YSLEER. CDR3 residues: CASSPGQGYNSPLHF. CDR3 nucleotides: TGCGCCAGCAGCCCAGGACAGGGTTATAATTCACCCCTCCACTTT.

This clone showed up just once. The chain recombines TRBV2 with TRBJ1-6; 12 nucleotides agree with TRBD1. The CDR3 loop spans 14 amino acids. In germline, CDR1 is SNHLY, CDR2 FYNNEI. The J segment lost 14 bases and the V segment lost 11 bases, leaving 13 bases of the junction unmatched. CDR3: CALARDRGLRTLHF. DNA for the CDR3: TGTGCCCTCGCCCGGGACAGGGGGCTTCGGACCCTCCACTTT.

The V call is TRBV7-7, the J call TRBJ1-6, with a tentative D call TRBD1 (6 bases). The V gene's germline CDR1 is SSHAT and CDR2 FNYEAQ (reference sequence). CDR3 size: 17 residues. V gave up 1 base and J gave up 0 bases, with 10 bases separating them. CDR3 amino acids: CASSLGGRSSYNSPLHF. The CDR3 DNA is TGTGCCAGCAGCTTAGGGGGGCGGAGCTCCTATAATTCACCCCTCCACTTT.

This chain connects TRBV5-6 to TRBJ1-2; perhaps TRBD1 as D (6 bases). This CDR3 is built from 16 residues. The V end was cut by 6 bases, the J end by 0 bases, with 18 bases between. CDR1 and CDR2 (germline): SGHDT, YYEEEE. CDR3 residues: CASIRRGQTPNYGYTF. In DNA form, the CDR3 reads TGTGCCAGCATCCGACGAGGACAGACACCTAACTATGGCTACACCTTC.

In this sample, this clone turned up once. This chain uses TRBV6-5 with TRBJ1-2; D may be TRBD1 (6 bases). V was trimmed by 6 bases and J by 6 bases, leaving 14 bases between them. The CDR3 loop spans 13 amino acids. CDR1 is MNHEY and CDR2 is SVGAGI in the germline V gene. The CDR3 DNA sequence: TGTGCCAGCAGACCACAGGGAGACCATGGCTACACCTTC. It codes for CASRPQGDHGYTF.

A single count supports this clone. The chain links TRBV2 to TRBJ1-1; D not certain. The CDR3 has 12 amino acids. CDR1 is SNHLY and CDR2 is FYNNEI in the germline V gene. V was clipped by 4 bases and J by 8 bases, with 11 bases between them. CDR3 sequence reads: CASSALRSEAFF. CDR3 sequence (DNA): TGTGCCAGCAGTGCTTTGAGGAGCGAAGCTTTCTTT.

V and J are TRBV29-1 and TRBJ1-1, with D hard to call. Trimming shortened V by 7 bases and J by 4 bases, and 16 bases separated the two germline ends. The CDR3 is 13 amino acids. Germline CDR1 SQVTM, CDR2 ANQGSEA. The CDR3 region has the DNA TGCAGCGCCGTAGCGACAAGTACCACTGAAGCTTTCTTT. This codes for CSAVATSTTEAFF.

The chain is built from TRBV7-6 and TRBJ2-5, with 8 bases identical to TRBD1. CDR3 size: 13 residues. Trimming cost V 4 bases and J 4 bases; bases outside gene matches: 2. Looked up from germline, CDR1 is SGHVS and CDR2 is FNYEAQ. Here the CDR3 reads CASSWTGRETQYF. In nucleotides, the CDR3 is TGTGCCAGCAGCTGGACAGGGCGAGAGACCCAGTACTTC.

The rearrangement joins TRBV6-5 to TRBJ2-6, with D possibly TRBD2 on 6 matching bases. Trimming removed 7 bases at V and 14 bases at J, with 12 bases between. Germline CDR1 reads MNHEY; CDR2 reads SVGAGI. The CDR3 contains 11 residues. CDR3 in amino acids: CASTTGGFLTF. In DNA, the CDR3 is TGTGCCAGCACCACCGGGGGTTTCCTGACTTTC.

The rearrangement joins TRBV11-3 to TRBJ2-6, with a tentative D call TRBD1 (5 bases). Trimming removed 1 base from V and 0 bases from J, with 10 bases in between. The CDR3 spans 17 residues. Germline values: CDR1 SGHNT, CDR2 YENEEA. The CDR3 sequence is CASSLAQGSSGANVLTF. CDR3 in DNA: TGTGCCAGCAGCTTAGCGCAGGGTTCCTCTGGGGCCAACGTCCTGACTTTC.

The J gene is TRBJ2-3, the V gene TRBV4-3, with 9 positions matching TRBD1. CDR1 and CDR2 from the germline V gene are LGHNA and YSLEER. V trimming: 4 bases; J trimming: 4 bases; junction bases outside the gene matches: 9. There are 16 residues in the CDR3. For the CDR3, the DNA is TGCGCCAGCAGCCTCGCGGGAACAGGGGGCCCAGATACGCAGTATTTT. Protein product: CASSLAGTGGPDTQYF.

This chain connects TRBV4-3 to TRBJ1-1, with D possibly TRBD1 on 5 matching bases. Looked up from germline, CDR1 is LGHNA and CDR2 is YSLEER. Trimming took 0 bases from V and 0 from J, leaving 11 bases between them. The CDR3 runs to 16 residues. DNA of the CDR3: TGCGCCAGCAGCCAAGATGGGGGGGGGATGAACACTGAAGCTTTCTTT. Translating it yields CASSQDGGGMNTEAFF.

V and J are TRBV6-5 and TRBJ1-5; weak D call: TRBD1 (5 bases). The V gene lost 4 bases and the J gene lost 5 bases, with 12 bases spanning the gap. There are 14 residues in the CDR3. Per the germline V gene, CDR1 is MNHEY and CDR2 is SVGAGI. This CDR3 reads CASSSRGADQPQHF. The CDR3 DNA reads as TGTGCCAGCAGTTCCCGCGGGGCCGATCAGCCCCAGCATTTT.

A remark on this clone: One end of the junction varies from germline; a read error may be responsible. CDR3 nucleotide sequence: TGTGCTAGCAGCCCGACTAGCGGGGGGTACAATGAGCAGTTCTTC. Its translation: CASSPTSGGYNEQFF. This chain links TRBV7-7 with TRBJ2-1; 13 bases line up with TRBD2. The CDR3 is 15 amino acids. Germline V gene data show CDR1 as SSHAT and CDR2 as FNYEAQ (reference sequence).

J is TRBJ2-7 and V is TRBV4-1; 7 positions match TRBD2. After removal of 0 bases from V and 4 bases from J, the junction contained 12 bases not matched to a gene. There are 17 residues in the CDR3. Per the germline V gene, CDR1 is MGHRA and CDR2 is YSYEKL. The CDR3 DNA follows: TGCGCCAGCAGCCAAGAATTGGCGGGGGTCGTCAGATACGAGCAGTACTTC. Residues: CASSQELAGVVRYEQYF.

V is TRBV5-5 and J is TRBJ1-2; tentative D call: TRBD1 (6 bases). The V and J ends lost 2 bases and 7 bases respectively, with 15 bases between them. This CDR3 region has 14 residues. Germline V CDR1 and CDR2: SGHKS, YYEKEE (reference sequence). The CDR3 nucleotides read TGTGCCAGCAGCTTCCAGGGGACGGAAAGTGGCTACACCTTC. Protein: CASSFQGTESGYTF.

J is TRBJ2-1 and V is TRBV4-1, with 8 bases that match TRBD2. Germline trimming cut 4 bases from V and 1 base from J; bases unmatched to any gene: 9. This CDR3 spans 17 amino acids. Germline V lookup: CDR1 MGHRA, CDR2 YSYEKL. CDR3 amino acids: CASSLLSGGVSYNEQFF. The CDR3 DNA is TGCGCCAGCAGCCTTTTATCCGGGGGGGTGTCCTACAATGAGCAGTTCTTC.

This clone was detected only a few times. V usage is TRBV7-9 and J usage is TRBJ2-7; TRBD1 aligns across 7 bases. V lost 1 base to trimming and J lost 4 bases; unmatched junction nucleotides: 4. Looked up from germline, CDR1 is SEHNR and CDR2 is FQNEAQ (reference sequence). This CDR3 region has 14 residues. DNA for the CDR3: TGTGCCAGCAGCTTAGAACAGGGGTTGTACGAGCAGTACTTC. Translation: CASSLEQGLYEQYF. Complete variable domain (other parts from reference TRBV7-9 and TRBJ2-7): DTGVSQNPRHKITKRGQNVTFRCDPISEHNRLYWYRQTLGQGPEFLTYFQNEAQLEKSRLLSDRFSAERPKGSFSTLEIQRTEQGDSAMYLCASSLEQGLYEQYFGPGTRLTVT.

V usage is TRBV7-2 and J usage is TRBJ1-5; 7 positions agree with TRBD1. Germline V gene sequence: CDR1 SGHTA, CDR2 FQGNSA. J was trimmed by 7 bases and V by 4 bases; bases with no gene match: 7. The CDR3 consists of 14 residues. Here the CDR3 reads CASSSDRSPQPQHF. In DNA form, the CDR3 reads TGTGCCAGCAGCTCGGACAGGTCACCCCAGCCCCAGCATTTT.

This clone was seen ten or more times. The V call is TRBV3-1 (or the pseudogene TRBV3-2), the J call TRBJ2-7; D not resolved. Germline values: CDR1 LGHDT, CDR2 YNNKEL (reference sequence). V was shortened by 0 bases and J by 5 bases, with 11 bases between the two germline ends. This CDR3 has 14 amino acids. The DNA of the CDR3 is TGTGCCAGCAGCCAAGATTTGCGGAGCAACGAGCAGTACTTC. Translated, it gives CASSQDLRSNEQYF.

The chain employs TRBV27 and TRBJ2-7, with 9 bases lining up with TRBD1. This CDR3 has 13 residues. The trim removed 6 bases at V and 3 bases at J, leaving 3 bases unmatched. The germline gives CDR1 MNHEY, CDR2 SMNVEV (reference sequence). CDR3 DNA: TGTGCCAGCAGGGACAGGGGAATCTACGAGCAGTACTTC. It codes for CASRDRGIYEQYF.

This sequence joins TRBV10-3 and TRBJ2-7; 7 nucleotides match TRBD1. Germline CDR1 ENHRY, CDR2 SYGVKD. The V segment lost 5 bases and the J segment 5 bases; nucleotides outside the gene matches: 15. This CDR3 is built from 16 residues. CDR3 region: CAISKGRDRVKNEQYF. As DNA, the CDR3 is TGTGCCATCAGTAAAGGTCGAGACAGGGTAAAGAACGAGCAGTACTTC.

V usage is TRBV7-2 and J usage is TRBJ2-3; TRBD1 agrees at 8 bases. The CDR3 totals 14 residues. Germline CDR1 and CDR2: SGHTA and FQGNSA. Germline trimming cut 1 base from V and 6 bases from J; bases unmatched to any gene: 3. The CDR3: CASSLVQGVDTQYF. The CDR3 nucleotides are TGTGCCAGCAGCTTAGTACAGGGGGTTGATACGCAGTATTTT.